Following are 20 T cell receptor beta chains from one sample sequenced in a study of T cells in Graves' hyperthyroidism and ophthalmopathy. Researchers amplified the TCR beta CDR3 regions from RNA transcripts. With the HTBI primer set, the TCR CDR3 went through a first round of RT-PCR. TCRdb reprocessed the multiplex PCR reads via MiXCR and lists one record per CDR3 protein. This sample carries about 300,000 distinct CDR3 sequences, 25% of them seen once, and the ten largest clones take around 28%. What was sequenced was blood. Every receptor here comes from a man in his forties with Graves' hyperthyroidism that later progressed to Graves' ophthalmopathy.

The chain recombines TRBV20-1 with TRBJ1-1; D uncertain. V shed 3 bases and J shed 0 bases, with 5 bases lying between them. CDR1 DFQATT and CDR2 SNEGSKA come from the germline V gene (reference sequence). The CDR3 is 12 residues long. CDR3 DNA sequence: TGCAGTGCTAGGTTACTGAACACTGAAGCTTTCTTT. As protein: CSARLLNTEAFF.

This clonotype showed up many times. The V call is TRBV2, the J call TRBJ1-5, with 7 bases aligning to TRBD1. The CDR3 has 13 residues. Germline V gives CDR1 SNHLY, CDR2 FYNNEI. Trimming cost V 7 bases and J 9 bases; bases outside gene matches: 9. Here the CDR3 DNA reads TGTGCCAGCACTAACAGGGGTGAGGGGCCCCAGCATTTT. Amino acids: CASTNRGEGPQHF.

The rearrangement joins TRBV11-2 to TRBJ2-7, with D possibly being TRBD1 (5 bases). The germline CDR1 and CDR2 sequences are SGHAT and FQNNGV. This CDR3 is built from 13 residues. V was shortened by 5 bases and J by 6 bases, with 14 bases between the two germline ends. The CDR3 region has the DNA TGTGCCAGCAGCCCCATCGACAGACCCGAGCAGTACTTC. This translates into CASSPIDRPEQYF.

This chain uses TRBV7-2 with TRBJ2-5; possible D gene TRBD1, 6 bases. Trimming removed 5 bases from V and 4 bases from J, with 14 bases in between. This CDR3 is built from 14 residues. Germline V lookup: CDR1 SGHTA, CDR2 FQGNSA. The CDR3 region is CASSTQGRAETQYF. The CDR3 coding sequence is TGTGCCAGCAGCACACAGGGAAGGGCAGAGACCCAGTACTTC.

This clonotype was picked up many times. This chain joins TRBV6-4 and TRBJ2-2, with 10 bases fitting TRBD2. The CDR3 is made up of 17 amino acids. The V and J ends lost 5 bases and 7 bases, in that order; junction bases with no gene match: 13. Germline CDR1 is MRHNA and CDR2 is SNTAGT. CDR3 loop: CASSQSASGSGIGELFF. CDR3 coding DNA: TGTGCCAGCAGTCAGAGTGCTAGCGGGAGTGGTATCGGGGAGCTGTTTTTT.

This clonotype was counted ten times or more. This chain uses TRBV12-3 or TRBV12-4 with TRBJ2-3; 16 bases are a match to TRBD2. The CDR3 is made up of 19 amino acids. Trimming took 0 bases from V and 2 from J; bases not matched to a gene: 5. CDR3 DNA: TGTGCCAGCAGTTTAGCCCCGGGACTAGCGGGAGGGGACACAGATACGCAGTATTTT. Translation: CASSLAPGLAGGDTDTQYF.

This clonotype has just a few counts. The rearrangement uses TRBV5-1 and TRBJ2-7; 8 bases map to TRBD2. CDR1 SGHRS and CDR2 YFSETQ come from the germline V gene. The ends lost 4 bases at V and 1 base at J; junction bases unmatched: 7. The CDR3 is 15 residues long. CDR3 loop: CASSRGGQDSYEQYF. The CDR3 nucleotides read TGCGCCAGCAGCCGGGGGGGACAAGATTCCTACGAGCAGTACTTC.

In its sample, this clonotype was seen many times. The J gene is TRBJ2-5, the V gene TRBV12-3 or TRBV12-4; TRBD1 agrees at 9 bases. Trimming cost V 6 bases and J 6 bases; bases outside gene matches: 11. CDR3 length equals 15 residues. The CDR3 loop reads CASRSQGARVKTQYF. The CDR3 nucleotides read TGTGCCAGCAGGTCACAGGGGGCGCGGGTAAAGACCCAGTACTTC.

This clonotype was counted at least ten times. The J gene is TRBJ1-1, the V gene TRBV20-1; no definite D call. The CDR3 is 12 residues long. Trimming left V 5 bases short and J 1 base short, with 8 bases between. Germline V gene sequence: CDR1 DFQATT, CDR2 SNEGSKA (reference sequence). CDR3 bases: TGCAGTGCTGTGGAGGGGAACACTGAAGCTTTCTTT. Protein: CSAVEGNTEAFF.

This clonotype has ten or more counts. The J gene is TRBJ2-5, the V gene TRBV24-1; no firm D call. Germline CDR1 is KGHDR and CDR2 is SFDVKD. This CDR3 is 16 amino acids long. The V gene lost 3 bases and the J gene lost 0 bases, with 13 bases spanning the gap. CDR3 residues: CATSDRRPPDQETQYF. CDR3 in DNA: TGTGCCACCAGTGATCGTCGGCCGCCCGACCAAGAGACCCAGTACTTC.

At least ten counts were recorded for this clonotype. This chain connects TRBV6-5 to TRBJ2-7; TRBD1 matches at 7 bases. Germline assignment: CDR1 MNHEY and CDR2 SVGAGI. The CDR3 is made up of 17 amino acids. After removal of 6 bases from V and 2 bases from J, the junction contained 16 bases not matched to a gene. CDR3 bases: TGTGCCAGCAGCCGAGGCTGGGACAGTCCAACTCCCTACGAGCAGTACTTC. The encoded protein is CASSRGWDSPTPYEQYF.

This CDR3 is CASSYTRYSYEQYF. The CDR3 nucleotides read TGTGCCAGCAGTTATACCAGATACTCCTACGAGCAGTACTTC. This chain uses TRBV27 with TRBJ2-7; D is uncertain. Deletions cut 4 bases from V and 0 bases from J, with 10 bases between. The CDR3 loop spans 14 amino acids. Germline V gives CDR1 MNHEY, CDR2 SMNVEV (reference sequence).

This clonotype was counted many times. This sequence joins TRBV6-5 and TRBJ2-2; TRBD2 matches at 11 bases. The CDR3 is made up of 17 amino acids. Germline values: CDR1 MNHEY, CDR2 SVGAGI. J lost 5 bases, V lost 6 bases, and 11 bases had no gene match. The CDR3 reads CASRSRLAGGGTGELFF. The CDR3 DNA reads TGTGCCAGCAGATCCCGGCTAGCGGGAGGAGGTACCGGGGAGCTGTTTTTT.

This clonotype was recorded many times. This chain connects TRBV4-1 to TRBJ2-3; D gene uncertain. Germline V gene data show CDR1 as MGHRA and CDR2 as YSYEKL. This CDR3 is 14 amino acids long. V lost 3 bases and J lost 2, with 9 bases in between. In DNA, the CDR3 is TGCGCCAGCAGCCAGTTGGGTTCCACAGATACGCAGTATTTT. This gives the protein CASSQLGSTDTQYF.

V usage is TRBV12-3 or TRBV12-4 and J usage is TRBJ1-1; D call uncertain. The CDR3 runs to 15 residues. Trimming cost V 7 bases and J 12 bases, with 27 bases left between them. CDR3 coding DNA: TGTGCCAGCACCGCAACTAATCGAGACCTAAGCGAGTCTTTCTTT. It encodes CASTATNRDLSESFF.

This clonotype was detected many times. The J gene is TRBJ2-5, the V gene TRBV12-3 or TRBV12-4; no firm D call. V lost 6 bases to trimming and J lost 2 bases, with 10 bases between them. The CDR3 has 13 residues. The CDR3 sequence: CASSPTPQETQYF. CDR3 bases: TGTGCCAGCAGCCCCACCCCTCAAGAGACCCAGTACTTC.

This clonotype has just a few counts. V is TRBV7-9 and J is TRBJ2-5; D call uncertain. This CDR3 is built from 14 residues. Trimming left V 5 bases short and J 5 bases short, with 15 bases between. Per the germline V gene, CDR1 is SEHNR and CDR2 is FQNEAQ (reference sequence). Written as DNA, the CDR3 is TGTGCCAGCAGCCAATCCCCTGCTCGCGAGACCCAGTACTTC. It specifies CASSQSPARETQYF.

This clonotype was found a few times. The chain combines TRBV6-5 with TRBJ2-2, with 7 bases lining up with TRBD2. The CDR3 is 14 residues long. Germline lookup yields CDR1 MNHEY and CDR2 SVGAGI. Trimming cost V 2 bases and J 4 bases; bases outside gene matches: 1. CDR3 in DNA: TGTGCCAGCAGTTACCGCGGGGGCACCGGGGAGCTGTTTTTT. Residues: CASSYRGGTGELFF.

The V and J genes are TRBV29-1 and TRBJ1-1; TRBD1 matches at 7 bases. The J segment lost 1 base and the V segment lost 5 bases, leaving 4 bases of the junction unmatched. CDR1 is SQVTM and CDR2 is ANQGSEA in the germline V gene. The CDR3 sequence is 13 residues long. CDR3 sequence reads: CSVMTGTNTEAFF. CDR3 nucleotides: TGCAGCGTTATGACAGGGACGAACACTGAAGCTTTCTTT. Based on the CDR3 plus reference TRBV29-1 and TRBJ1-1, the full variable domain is SAVISQKPSRDICQRGTSLTIQCQVDSQVTMMFWYRQQPGQSLTLIATANQGSEATYESGFVIDKFPISRPNLTFSTLTVSNMSPEDSSIYLCSVMTGTNTEAFFGQGTRLTVV.

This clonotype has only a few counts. In DNA, the CDR3 is TGTGCCAGCAGCCATTTAGACAGGGACACTGAAGCTTTCTTT. Translated: CASSHLDRDTEAFF. The genes are TRBV3-1 and TRBJ1-1; 7 bases are shared with TRBD1. This CDR3 has 14 residues. V lost 3 bases to trimming and J lost 3 bases; unmatched junction nucleotides: 4. The germline CDR1 and CDR2 sequences are LGHDT and YNNKEL (reference sequence).